This TCR beta chain was sequenced for a study of T cells after yellow fever vaccination. A process of 5'RACE template switching, which added a universal primer site and UMIs, was used to make TCR cDNA. In TCRdb, the 5' RACE reads were re-called with MiXCR into one record per CDR3 protein. The table has 200,000 to 300,000 distinct CDR3 sequences, 6.5% to 7.5% seen once. Many counts were recorded for this clonotype. The junction does not match germline at one end; this may be a read error. This CDR3 has 14 amino acids. Germline values: CDR1 SGHRS, CDR2 YFSETQ. The sequence derives from a man aged 25 to 40 who received the YFV17D yellow fever vaccine. This specimen was CD4+ T cells sorted from PBMCs, taken on the day of the yellow fever booster vaccination. The gene calls are TRBV5-1 and TRBJ2-5; D unresolved. As DNA, the CDR3 is TGCGCCAGCAGCTTCGGCATCGACCATGAGACCCAGTACTTC. Translating gives CASSFGIDHETQYF.